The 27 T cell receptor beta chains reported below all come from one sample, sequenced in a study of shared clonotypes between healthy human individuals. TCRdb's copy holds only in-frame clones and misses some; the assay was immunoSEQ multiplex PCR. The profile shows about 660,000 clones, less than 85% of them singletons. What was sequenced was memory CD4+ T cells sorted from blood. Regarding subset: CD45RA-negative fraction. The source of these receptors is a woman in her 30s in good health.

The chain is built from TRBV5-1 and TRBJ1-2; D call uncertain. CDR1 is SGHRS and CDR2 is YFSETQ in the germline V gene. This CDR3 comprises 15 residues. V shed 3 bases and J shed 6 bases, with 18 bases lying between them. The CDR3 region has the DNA TGCGCCAGCAGCTCTAGCTGGGCAGCTCTTGATGGCTACACCTTC. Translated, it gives CASSSSWAALDGYTF.

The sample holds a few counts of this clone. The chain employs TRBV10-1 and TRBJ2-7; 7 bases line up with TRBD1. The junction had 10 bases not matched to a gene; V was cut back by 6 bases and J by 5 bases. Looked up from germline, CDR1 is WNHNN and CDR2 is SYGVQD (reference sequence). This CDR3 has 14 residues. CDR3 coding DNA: TGCGCCAGCAGCCAGGGGGAGACCCCTCACGAGCAGTACTTC. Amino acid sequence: CASSQGETPHEQYF.

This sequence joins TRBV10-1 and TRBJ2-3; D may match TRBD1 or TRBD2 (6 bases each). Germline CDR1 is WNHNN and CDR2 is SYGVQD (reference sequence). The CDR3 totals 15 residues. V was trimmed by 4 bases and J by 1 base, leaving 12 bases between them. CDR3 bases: TGCGCCAGCAGTGGCGGAGGGGGTGGCACAGATACGCAGTATTTT. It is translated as CASSGGGGGTDTQYF.

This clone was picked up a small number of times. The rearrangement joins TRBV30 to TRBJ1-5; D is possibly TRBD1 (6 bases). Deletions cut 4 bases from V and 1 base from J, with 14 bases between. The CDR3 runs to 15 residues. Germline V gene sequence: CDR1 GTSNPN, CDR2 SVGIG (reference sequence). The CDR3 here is CAWNRDTLSNQPQHF. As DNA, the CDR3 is TGTGCCTGGAACAGGGACACTTTAAGCAATCAGCCCCAGCATTTT. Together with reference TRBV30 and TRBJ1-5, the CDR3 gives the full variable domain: SQTIHQWPATLVQPVGSPLSLECTVEGTSNPNLYWYRQAAGRGLQLLFYSVGIGQISSEVPQNLSASRPQDRQFILSSKKLLLSDSGFYLCAWNRDTLSNQPQHFGDGTRLSIL.

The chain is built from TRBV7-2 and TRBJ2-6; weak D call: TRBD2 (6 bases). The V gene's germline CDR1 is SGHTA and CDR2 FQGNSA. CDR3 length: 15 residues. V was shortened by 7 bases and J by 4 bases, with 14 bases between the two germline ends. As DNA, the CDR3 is TGTGCCAGCACTCGGGGAGGAGGGGGGGCCAACGTCCTGACTTTC. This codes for CASTRGGGGANVLTF.

DNA for the CDR3: TGTGCCAGCAGTACCTTGACAGGGGGAACAGATACGCAGTATTTT. Encoded protein: CASSTLTGGTDTQYF. V usage is TRBV6-6 and J usage is TRBJ2-3; 9 bases are a match to TRBD1. CDR1 and CDR2 (germline): MNHNY, SVGAGI (reference sequence). With 5 bases clipped from V and 3 bases from J, the junction kept 6 bases outside the gene matches. The length of the CDR3 is 15 residues.

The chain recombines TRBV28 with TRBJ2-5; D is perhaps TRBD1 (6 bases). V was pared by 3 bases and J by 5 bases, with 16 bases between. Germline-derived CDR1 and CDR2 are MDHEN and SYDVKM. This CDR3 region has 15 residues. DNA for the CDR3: TGTGCCAGCAGTTTGACGCAGGGGAGATTCGAGACCCAGTACTTC. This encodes CASSLTQGRFETQYF.

The CDR3 is CASSLGTSGRYF. CDR3 bases: TGTGCCAGCAGCTTAGGGACTAGCGGGAGGTATTTT. This chain joins TRBV5-8 and TRBJ2-3; 14 bases line up with TRBD2. Germline V gene sequence: CDR1 SGHTS, CDR2 YDEGEE. Trimming removed 2 bases from V and 14 bases from J; junction bases left unmatched: 1. The CDR3 runs to 12 residues.

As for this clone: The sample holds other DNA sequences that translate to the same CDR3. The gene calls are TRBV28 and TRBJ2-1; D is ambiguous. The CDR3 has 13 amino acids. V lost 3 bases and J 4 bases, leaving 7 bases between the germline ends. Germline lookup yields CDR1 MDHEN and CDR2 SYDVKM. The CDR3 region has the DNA TGTGCCAGCAGTTTGGGCAGTTACAATGAGCAGTTCTTC. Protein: CASSLGSYNEQFF.

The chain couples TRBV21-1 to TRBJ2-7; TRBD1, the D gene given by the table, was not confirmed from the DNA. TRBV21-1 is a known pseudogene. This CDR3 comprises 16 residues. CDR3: CASSSRRTGVSYEQYF. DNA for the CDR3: TGTGCCAGCAGCAGCCGAAGGACAGGAGTCTCCTACGAGCAGTACTTC.

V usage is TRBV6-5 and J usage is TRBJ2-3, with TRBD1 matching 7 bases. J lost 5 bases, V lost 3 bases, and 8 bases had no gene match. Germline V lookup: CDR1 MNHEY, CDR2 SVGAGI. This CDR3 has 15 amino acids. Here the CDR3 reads CASSYLQGKQDTQYF. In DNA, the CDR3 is TGTGCCAGCAGTTATCTACAGGGGAAACAAGATACGCAGTATTTT.

The CDR3 protein is CASSLLEASYNEQFF. The CDR3 DNA sequence: TGTGCCAGCAGCTTGCTGGAGGCCTCCTACAATGAGCAGTTCTTC. The chain uses TRBV11-2 and TRBJ2-1; D is possibly TRBD2 (5 bases). Germline V gene sequence: CDR1 SGHAT, CDR2 FQNNGV. This CDR3 is built from 15 residues. Deletions cut 3 bases from V and 0 bases from J, with 9 bases between. Based on the CDR3 plus reference TRBV11-2 and TRBJ2-1, the full variable domain is EAGVAQSPRYKIIEKRQSVAFWCNPISGHATLYWYQQILGQGPKLLIQFQNNGVVDDSQLPKDRFSAERLKGVDSTLKIQPAKLEDSAVYLCASSLLEASYNEQFFGPGTRLTVL.

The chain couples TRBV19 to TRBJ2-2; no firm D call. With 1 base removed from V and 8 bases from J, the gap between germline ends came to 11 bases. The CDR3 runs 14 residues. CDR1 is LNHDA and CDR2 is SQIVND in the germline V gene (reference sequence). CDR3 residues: CASSIVGAKGELFF. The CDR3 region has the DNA TGTGCCAGTAGTATAGTTGGCGCGAAGGGGGAGCTGTTTTTT.

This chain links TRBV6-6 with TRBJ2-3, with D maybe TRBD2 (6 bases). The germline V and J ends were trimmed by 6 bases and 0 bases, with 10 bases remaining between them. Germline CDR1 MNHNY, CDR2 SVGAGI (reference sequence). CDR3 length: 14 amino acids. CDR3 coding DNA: TGTGCCAGCAGACCCCGGGAGAGCACAGATACGCAGTATTTT. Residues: CASRPRESTDTQYF.

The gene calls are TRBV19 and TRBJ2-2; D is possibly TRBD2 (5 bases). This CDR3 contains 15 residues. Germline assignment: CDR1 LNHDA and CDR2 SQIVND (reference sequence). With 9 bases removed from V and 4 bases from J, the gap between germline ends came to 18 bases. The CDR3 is CASSRGRTATGELFF. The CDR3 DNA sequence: TGTGCCAGCTCCCGAGGCAGGACTGCCACCGGGGAGCTGTTTTTT.

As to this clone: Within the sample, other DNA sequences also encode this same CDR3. The CDR3: CAWSAGSEKLFF. The CDR3 DNA reads as TGTGCCTGGAGTGCAGGAAGTGAAAAACTGTTTTTT. The chain is built from TRBV30 and TRBJ1-4; D is unresolved. Germline V gene data show CDR1 as GTSNPN and CDR2 as SVGIG (reference sequence). Deletions cut 1 base from V and 7 bases from J, with 7 bases between. This CDR3 region has 12 residues. Complete variable domain (other parts from reference TRBV30 and TRBJ1-4): SQTIHQWPATLVQPVGSPLSLECTVEGTSNPNLYWYRQAAGRGLQLLFYSVGIGQISSEVPQNLSASRPQDRQFILSSKKLLLSDSGFYLCAWSAGSEKLFFGSGTQLSVL.

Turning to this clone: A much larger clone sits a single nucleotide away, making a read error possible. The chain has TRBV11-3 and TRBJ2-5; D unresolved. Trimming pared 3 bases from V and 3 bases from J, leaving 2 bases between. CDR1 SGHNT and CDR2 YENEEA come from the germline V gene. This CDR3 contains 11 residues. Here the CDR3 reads CASSFEETQYF. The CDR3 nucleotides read TGTGCCAGCAGCTTCGAAGAGACCCAGTACTTC. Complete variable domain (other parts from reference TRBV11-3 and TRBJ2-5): EAGVVQSPRYKIIEKKQPVAFWCNPISGHNTLYWYLQNLGQGPELLIRYENEEAVDDSQLPKDRFSAERLKGVDSTLKIQPAELGDSAVYLCASSFEETQYFGPGTRLLVL.

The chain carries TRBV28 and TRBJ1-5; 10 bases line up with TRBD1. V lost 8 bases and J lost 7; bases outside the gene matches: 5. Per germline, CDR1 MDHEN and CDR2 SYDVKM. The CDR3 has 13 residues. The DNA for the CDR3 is TGTGCCAGCGAGAGGGACAGGGGACAGCCCCAGCATTTT. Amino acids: CASERDRGQPQHF.

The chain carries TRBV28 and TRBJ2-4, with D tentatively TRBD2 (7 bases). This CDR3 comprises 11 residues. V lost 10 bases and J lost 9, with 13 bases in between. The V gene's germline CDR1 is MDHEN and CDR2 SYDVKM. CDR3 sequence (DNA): TGTGCCACCGCGGGGGCGGCCATTCAGTACTTC. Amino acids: CATAGAAIQYF.

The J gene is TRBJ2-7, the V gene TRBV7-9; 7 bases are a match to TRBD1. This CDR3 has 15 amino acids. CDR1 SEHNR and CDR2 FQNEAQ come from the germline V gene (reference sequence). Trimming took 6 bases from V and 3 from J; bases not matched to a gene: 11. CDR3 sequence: CASSLRTGENYEQYF. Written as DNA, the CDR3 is TGTGCCAGCAGTTTACGGACAGGAGAAAACTACGAGCAGTACTTC.

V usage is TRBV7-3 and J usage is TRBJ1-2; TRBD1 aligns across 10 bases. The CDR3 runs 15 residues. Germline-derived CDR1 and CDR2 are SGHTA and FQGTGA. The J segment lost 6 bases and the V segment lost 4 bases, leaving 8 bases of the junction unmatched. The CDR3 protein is CASSSGYGQGDGYTF. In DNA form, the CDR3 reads TGTGCCAGCAGCTCGGGATATGGACAGGGGGATGGCTACACCTTC.

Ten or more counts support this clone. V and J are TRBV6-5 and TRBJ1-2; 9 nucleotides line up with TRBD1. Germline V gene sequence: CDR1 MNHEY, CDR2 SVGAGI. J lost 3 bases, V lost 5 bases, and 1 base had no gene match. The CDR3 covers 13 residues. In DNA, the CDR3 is TGTGCCAGCAGTCGGGACAGGGACTATGGCTACACCTTC. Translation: CASSRDRDYGYTF.

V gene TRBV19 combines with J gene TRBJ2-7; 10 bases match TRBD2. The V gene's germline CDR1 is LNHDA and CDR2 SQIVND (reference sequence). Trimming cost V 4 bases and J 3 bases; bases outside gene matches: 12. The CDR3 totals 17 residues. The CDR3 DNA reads TGTGCCAGTAGTACCCGTAGAGCGGGAGGGGTAAACTACGAGCAGTACTTC. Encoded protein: CASSTRRAGGVNYEQYF.

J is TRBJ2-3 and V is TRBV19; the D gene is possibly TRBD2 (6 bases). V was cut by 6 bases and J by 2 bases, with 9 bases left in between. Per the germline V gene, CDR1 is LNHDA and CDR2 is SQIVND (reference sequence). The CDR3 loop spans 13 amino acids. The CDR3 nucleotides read TGTGCCAGTAGCGGACTATCCACAGATACGCAGTATTTT. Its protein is CASSGLSTDTQYF.

CDR3: CASSLPSGPYNEQFF. The CDR3 DNA follows: TGCGCCAGCAGCTTGCCTTCAGGGCCCTACAATGAGCAGTTCTTC. The chain employs TRBV5-1 and TRBJ2-1; D might be TRBD1 (5 bases). Germline-derived CDR1 and CDR2 are SGHRS and YFSETQ. This CDR3 comprises 15 residues. The ends were cut back, 1 base at V and 2 bases at J, with 10 bases in the middle.

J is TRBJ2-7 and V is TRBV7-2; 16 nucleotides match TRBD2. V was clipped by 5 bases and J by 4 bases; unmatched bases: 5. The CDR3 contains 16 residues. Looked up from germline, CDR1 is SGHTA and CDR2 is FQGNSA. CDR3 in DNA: TGTGCCAGCAGCGGGGGACTAGCGGGAGGGCCGTACGAGCAGTACTTC. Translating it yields CASSGGLAGGPYEQYF.

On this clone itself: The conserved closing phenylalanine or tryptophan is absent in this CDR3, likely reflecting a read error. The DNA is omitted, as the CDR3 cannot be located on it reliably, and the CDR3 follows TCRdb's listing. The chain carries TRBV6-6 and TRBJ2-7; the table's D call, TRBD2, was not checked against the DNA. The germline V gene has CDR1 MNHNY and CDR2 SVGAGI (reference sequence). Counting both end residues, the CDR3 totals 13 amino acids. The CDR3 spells CASTWGEREGLFI.